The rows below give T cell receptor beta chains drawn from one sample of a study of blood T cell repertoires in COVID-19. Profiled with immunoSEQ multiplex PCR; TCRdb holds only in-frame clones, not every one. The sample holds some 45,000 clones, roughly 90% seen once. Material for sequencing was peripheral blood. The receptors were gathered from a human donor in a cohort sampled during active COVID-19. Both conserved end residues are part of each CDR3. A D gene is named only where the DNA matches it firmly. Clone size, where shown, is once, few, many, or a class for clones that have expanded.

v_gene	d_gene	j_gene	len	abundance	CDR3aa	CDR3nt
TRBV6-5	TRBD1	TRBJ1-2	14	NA	CASSSGQGVYGYTF	TGTGCCAGCAGTTCCGGACAGGGCGTCTATGGCTACACCTTC
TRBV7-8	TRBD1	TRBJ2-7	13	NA	CASSRDRTGEQYF	TGTGCCAGCAGCCGAGACCGGACAGGCGAGCAGTACTTC
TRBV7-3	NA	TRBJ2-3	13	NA	CASSSNHRDTQYF	TGTGCCAGCAGCTCGAATCACAGGGACACGCAGTATTTT
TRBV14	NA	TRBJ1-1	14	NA	CASSRTEMNTEAFF	TGTGCCAGCAGCCGGACAGAAATGAACACTGAAGCTTTCTTT
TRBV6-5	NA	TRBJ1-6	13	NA	CASSYRGHSPLHF	TGTGCCAGCAGTTACAGGGGCCATTCACCCCTCCACTTT
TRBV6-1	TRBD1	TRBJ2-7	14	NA	CASSEYRTGNEQYF	TGTGCCAGCAGTGAATATAGGACAGGGAACGAGCAGTACTTC
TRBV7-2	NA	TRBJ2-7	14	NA	CASSLARVKDEQYF	TGTGCCAGCAGCTTAGCCAGGGTTAAGGACGAGCAGTACTTC
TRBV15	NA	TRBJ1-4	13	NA	CATSGTTNEKLFF	TGTGCCACCAGCGGGACTACTAATGAAAAACTGTTTTTT
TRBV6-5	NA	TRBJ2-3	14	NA	CASSLGLATDTQYF	TGTGCCAGCAGCCTGGGACTTGCCACAGATACGCAGTATTTT
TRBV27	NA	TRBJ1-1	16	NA	CASSLLGSIGGLEAFF	TGTGCCAGCAGTTTACTGGGATCGATCGGGGGGCTTGAAGCTTTCTTT
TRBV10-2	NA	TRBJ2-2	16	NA	CASSESGWETTGELFF	TGCGCCAGCAGTGAGTCGGGGTGGGAGACCACCGGGGAGCTGTTTTTT
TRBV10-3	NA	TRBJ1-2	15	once	CAISESPTDNYGYTF	TGTGCCATCAGTGAGTCCCCGACTGATAACTATGGCTACACCTTC
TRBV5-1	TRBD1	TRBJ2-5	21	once	CASSLAGSMTFNRGFRETQYF	TGCGCCAGCAGCTTGGCGGGATCCATGACTTTTAACAGGGGATTTCGAGAGACCCAGTACTTC
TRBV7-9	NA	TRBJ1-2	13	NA	CASSVTVNYGYTF	TGTGCCAGCAGCGTGACAGTGAACTATGGCTACACCTTC
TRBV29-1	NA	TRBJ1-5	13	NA	CSVAPGGNQPQHF	TGCAGCGTGGCTCCCGGGGGCAATCAGCCCCAGCATTTT
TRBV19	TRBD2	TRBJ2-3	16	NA	CASSIDLAGGLHTQYF	TGTGCCAGTAGTATAGATCTAGCGGGGGGGCTTCATACGCAGTATTTT
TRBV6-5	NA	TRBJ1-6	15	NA	CASSLDSPYNSPLHF	TGTGCCAGCAGCCTTGACAGCCCCTATAATTCACCCCTCCACTTT
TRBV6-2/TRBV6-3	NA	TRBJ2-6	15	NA	CASSFQGSGANVLTF	TGTGCCAGCAGTTTTCAGGGCTCTGGGGCCAACGTCCTGACTTTC
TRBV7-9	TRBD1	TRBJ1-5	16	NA	CASSFRGTEGGQPQHF	TGTGCCAGCAGCTTTCGCGGGACAGAGGGGGGACAGCCCCAGCATTTT
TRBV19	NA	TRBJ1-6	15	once	CASSYGGTERSPLHF	TGTGCCAGTTCTTATGGTGGAACTGAGCGTTCACCCCTCCACTTT
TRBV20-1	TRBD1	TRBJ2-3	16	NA	CSASIRDRESSDTQYF	TGCAGTGCTAGTATCCGGGACAGGGAGTCATCAGATACGCAGTATTTT
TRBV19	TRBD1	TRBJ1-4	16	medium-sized	CASSTFGGQPNEKLFF	TGTGCCAGTAGTACCTTCGGGGGACAGCCTAATGAAAAACTGTTTTTT
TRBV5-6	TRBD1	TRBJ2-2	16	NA	CASSFLQGADTGELFF	TGTGCCAGCAGCTTTCTTCAGGGGGCTGATACCGGGGAGCTGTTTTTT
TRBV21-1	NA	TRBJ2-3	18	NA	CASSKAVEGIIPRDTQYF	TGTGCCAGCAGCAAAGCGGTCGAGGGAATCATACCACGGGATACGCAGTATTTT
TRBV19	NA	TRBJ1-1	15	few	CASSTPRQGNTEAFF	TGTGCCAGTAGTACCCCCCGCCAGGGGAACACTGAAGCTTTCTTT
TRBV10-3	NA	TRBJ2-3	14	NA	CAISESSGTDTQYF	TGTGCCATCAGTGAGTCTTCGGGCACAGATACGCAGTATTTT
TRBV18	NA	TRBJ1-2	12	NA	CASSPDTYGYTF	TGTGCCAGCTCACCCGACACGTATGGCTACACCTTC
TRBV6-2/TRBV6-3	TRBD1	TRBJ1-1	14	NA	CASSYFGTAVEAFF	TGTGCCAGCAGTTACTTCGGGACAGCTGTCGAAGCTTTCTTT
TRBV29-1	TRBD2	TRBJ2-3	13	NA	CSKRGGSTDTQYF	TGCAGCAAGCGGGGGGGGAGCACAGATACGCAGTATTTT
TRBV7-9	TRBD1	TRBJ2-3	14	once	CASSLDRVWDTQYF	TGTGCCAGCAGCTTGGACAGGGTATGGGATACGCAGTATTTT
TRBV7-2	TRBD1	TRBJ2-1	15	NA	CASSLDRGRSNEQFF	TGTGCCAGCAGCTTAGACAGGGGGCGCAGCAATGAGCAGTTCTTC
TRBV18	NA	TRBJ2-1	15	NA	CASSPPSGRGREQFF	TGTGCCAGCTCACCACCTTCAGGAAGGGGTCGTGAGCAGTTCTTC
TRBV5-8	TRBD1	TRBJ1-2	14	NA	CASSFSQGDSGYTF	TGTGCCAGCAGCTTTTCGCAGGGGGATTCTGGCTACACCTTC
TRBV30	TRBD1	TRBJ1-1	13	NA	CAWGGQGNTEAFF	TGTGCCTGGGGGGGACAGGGGAACACTGAAGCTTTCTTT
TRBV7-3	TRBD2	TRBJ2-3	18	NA	CASSLRAGGFASTDTQYF	TGTGCCAGCAGCTTAAGGGCGGGGGGCTTTGCTAGCACAGATACGCAGTATTTT
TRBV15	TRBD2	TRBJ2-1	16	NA	CATSRDQRGRANEQFF	TGTGCCACCAGCAGAGATCAGCGGGGGCGAGCGAATGAGCAGTTCTTC
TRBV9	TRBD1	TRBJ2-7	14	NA	CASSPGQRPYEQYF	TGTGCCAGCAGCCCGGGACAGCGACCCTACGAGCAGTACTTC
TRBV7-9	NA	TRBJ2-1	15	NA	CASSAGTPWGNEQFF	TGTGCCAGCAGCGCCGGGACACCATGGGGCAATGAGCAGTTCTTC
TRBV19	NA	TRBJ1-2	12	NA	CASISGGHGYTF	TGTGCCAGTATTTCGGGGGGCCATGGCTACACCTTC
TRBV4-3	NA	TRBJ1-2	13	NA	CASSQAPGGGYTF	TGCGCCAGCAGCCAAGCCCCGGGCGGGGGCTACACCTTC